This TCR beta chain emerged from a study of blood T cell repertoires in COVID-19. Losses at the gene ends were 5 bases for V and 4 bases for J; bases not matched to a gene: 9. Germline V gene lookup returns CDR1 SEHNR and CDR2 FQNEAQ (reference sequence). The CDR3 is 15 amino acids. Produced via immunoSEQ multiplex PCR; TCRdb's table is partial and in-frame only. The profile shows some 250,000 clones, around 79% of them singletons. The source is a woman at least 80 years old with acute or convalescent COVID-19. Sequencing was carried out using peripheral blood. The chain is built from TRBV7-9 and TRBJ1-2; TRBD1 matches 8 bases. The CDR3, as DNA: TGTGCCAGCAGCCGTTCAGGGGGCTTGGGCTATGGCTACACCTTC. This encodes CASSRSGGLGYGYTF.